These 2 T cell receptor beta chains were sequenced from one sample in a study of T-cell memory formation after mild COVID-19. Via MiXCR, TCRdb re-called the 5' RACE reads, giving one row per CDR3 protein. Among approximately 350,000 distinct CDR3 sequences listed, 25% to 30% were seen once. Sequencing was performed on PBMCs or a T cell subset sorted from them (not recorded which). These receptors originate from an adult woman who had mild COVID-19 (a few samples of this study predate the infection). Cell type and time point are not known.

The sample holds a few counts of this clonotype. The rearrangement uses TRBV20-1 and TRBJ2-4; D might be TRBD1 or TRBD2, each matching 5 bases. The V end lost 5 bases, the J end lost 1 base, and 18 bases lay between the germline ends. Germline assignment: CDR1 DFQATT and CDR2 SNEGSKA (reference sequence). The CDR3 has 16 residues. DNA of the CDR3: TGCAGTGCTTCCCGGAAAGGGGCTAGCGCCAAAAACATTCAGTACTTC. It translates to CSASRKGASAKNIQYF.

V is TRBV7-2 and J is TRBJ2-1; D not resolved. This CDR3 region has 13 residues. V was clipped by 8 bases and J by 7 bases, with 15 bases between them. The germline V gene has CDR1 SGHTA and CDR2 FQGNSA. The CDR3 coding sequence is TGTGCCAGCGCGATGGGGTACGGGAATGAGCAGTTCTTC. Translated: CASAMGYGNEQFF.